What follows is one TCR beta chain and its context. The data stem from a study of glioma-infiltrating T cells. CDR3 size: 14 residues. V was pared by 3 bases and J by 0 bases, with 11 bases between. Germline CDR1 reads SQVTM; CDR2 reads ANQGSEA. Amplification of TCR alpha and beta CDR3 regions from RNA used iRepertoire nested multiplex PCR. TCRdb processed the multiplex PCR reads anew with MiXCR; each CDR3 protein has one entry. In the table there are over 100,000 distinct CDR3 sequences, 20% to 30% of which are singletons. The sequenced material came from glioma tissue, nonneoplastic brain tissue, or PBMCs (not recorded which). The clonotype was recovered from a human donor with low-grade glioma or glioblastoma, undergoing nonglioma brain surgery, or in good health (not recorded which). The genes are TRBV29-1 and TRBJ1-1; weak D call: TRBD1 (5 bases). CDR3 nucleotide sequence: TGCAGCGTTGATCGTACAGGCATGAACACTGAAGCTTTCTTT. Translating it yields CSVDRTGMNTEAFF. Full variable domain (missing parts from reference TRBV29-1 and TRBJ1-1): SAVISQKPSRDICQRGTSLTIQCQVDSQVTMMFWYRQQPGQSLTLIATANQGSEATYESGFVIDKFPISRPNLTFSTLTVSNMSPEDSSIYLCSVDRTGMNTEAFFGQGTRLTVV.